Given below is one TCR beta chain in context. Its antigen is not yet known. No much larger clonotype is one base removed from it; base qualities were not supplied. The cohort comprised 666 healthy bone marrow donors. At the time of sampling, every cohort member was nominally healthy, though immune exposures that went unrecorded were likely present. CMV serostatus was positive for more than 250 and negative for about half of the 666 cohort members, and was not recorded for this donor. Every donor gave a peripheral blood sample, and the peripheral blood mononuclear cells from that sample were used for TCR beta sequencing. The Qiagen DNeasy Blood Extraction Kit was used to extract genomic DNA from the blood cell samples. These data belong to a study of cytomegalovirus exposure and HLA in healthy donors (dated by TCRdb to the late 2010s). For the study in its entirety: An earlier analysis of approximately 640 of the donors reported about 290 Gb of sequence data and 120 million or so unique TCR beta sequences from about 180 million T cells. Four or five DR-DQ haplotypes were handled as single units for association and clustering because linkage in the cohort was strong. HLA typing included class I and class II loci at four-digit resolution. Typing coverage differed by locus: A, B, C, DRB1 and DQB1 were typed in about 620-640 donors, DQA1 in 522, DPA1 in approximately 610, and DPB1 in approximately 450. Donor age, sex, ethnicity and CMV serostatus were collected together with the repertoire data. A later genetic analysis used genome-wide SNP genotypes for about 55% of the 666 donors, treating that subset as a discovery cohort. The study profiled the T cell repertoires of 500 to 800 subjects by immunosequencing and related them to cytomegalovirus serostatus. In addition to the first cohort of 666 subjects, a separate validation cohort of 130 or so different subjects was used. To study patterns of TCR occurrence, a later analysis re-analyzed previously published TCR beta repertoires from several hundred donors and added high-resolution HLA genotyping. The study aimed to test whether signatures of past pathogen exposure could be identified by cataloging public T cell receptors. Roughly 320 gigabases of sequencing data and around 85 million unique TCR sequences made up an early release that covered fewer than 650 HLA-typed donors. In an earlier analysis of 500 to 650 of the donors, high-throughput TCR beta sequencing was used to judge whether each TCR beta V gene segment behaved as functional or pseudogenic. Across 398 genotyped donors of the cohort, an average of roughly 250,000 unique TCR beta nucleotide sequences per donor were sequenced, and around 20% of those sequences were non-productive. In the later analysis, no new phenotypic data were used to find candidate immune exposures; instead, reliance was placed on TCR beta sequences and their occurrence across donors. Among the roughly 400 genotyped donors, around 81% belonged to the genetic ancestry cluster associated with self-reported Caucasian donors. The study combined high-throughput TCR immunosequencing, statistical association of individual TCRs with disease status, and machine learning to predict cytomegalovirus infection status. Every discovery cohort repertoire had been produced on one sequencing platform.

The library was built by means of the immunoSEQ multiplex PCR assay. For the multiplex PCR, a mixture combining 60 forward primers for TCR Vbeta segments and 13 reverse primers for TCR Jbeta segments was used. The CDR3 region of rearranged TCR beta genes was amplified from genomic DNA by a multiplex PCR assay. The amplified TCR beta libraries were sequenced on the Illumina HiSeq System as 87-base-pair reads. Processing in the source paper ran as follows. In a later analysis, tens of millions of unique TCR beta chains were counted across the approximately 640 repertoires, and approximately 9.9 million of these chains were shared by at least two donors. To remove PCR and sequencing errors, raw reads were error-corrected and collapsed into unique sequences using a nearest-neighbor algorithm that merged closely related sequences. V, D and J gene segments were assigned by aligning CDR3 sequences to IMGT reference sequences. For a sequence to be retained, at least a six-nucleotide match to both a V gene segment and a J gene segment was required. A rearrangement counted as productive if the CDR3 had no stop codons and remained in frame with V and J, and every other rearrangement counted as non-productive. CDR3 was defined by IMGT convention, running from the second conserved V-encoded cysteine to the conserved J-encoded phenylalanine. Sequences without an unambiguous match to a single V gene segment were excluded from the earlier analysis of approximately 560 of the donors. An earlier analysis of some 610 of the donors called V segments functional above 56.7% productive rearrangements and segregating when the between-donor standard deviation exceeded 5%. A statistical classification framework was built to diagnose cytomegalovirus status from the catalog of TCR beta chain sequences. In a later analysis, TCR nucleotide sequences were compared against IMGT/GENE-DB human TR gene sequences so that V and J genes could be assigned. In a later analysis, CDR3 sequences and most-parsimonious VDJ recombination scenarios were assigned using the TCRdist pipeline. In a later analysis, each TCR beta chain was defined by its CDR3 amino acid sequence together with its V-gene family, and reads without a unique V-gene family were excluded. As a way to deal with suspected cross-contamination and a sequencing artifact, a later analysis dropped hundreds of nucleotide sequences that were highly shared and had low generation probability. In a later analysis, a clonal expansion index was calculated for each public chain from normalized within-repertoire ranks of inferred template counts. A later analysis computed generation probabilities with a VDJ recombination model fitted to out-of-frame rearrangements, and checked the results against IGoR. Hypergeometric tests were used in a later analysis to score TCR-TCR, TCR-HLA and TCR-CMV co-occurrence, with a repertoire-size bias correction applied to the TCR pairs. A later analysis estimated false discovery rates by permuting HLA or CMV assignments 20 times. In a later analysis, co-occurring TCRs were grouped with DBSCAN, and TCRdist sequence similarity was added when clustering was performed within HLA-allele-positive subsets. For co-occurrence clustering, repertoires with fewer than 30,000 or more than 120,000 public chains were excluded, along with roughly five repertoires with anomalous nucleotide sharing. The table was pulled from immuneACCESS by TCRdb, which kept in-frame rearrangements only. Such tables lose some clones; where checked, under half of the loss comes from unresolved V genes, and the rest has no known cause. For V, J and clone size, that table is used; D and trimming come from the DNA. The sample data list approximately 160,000 clones, and roughly 80% of these were observed just once. The ten largest clones take up roughly 1.9% of the sample.

Summary of the overall study and its limitations: An association between a missense DCLRE1C variant and V-gene and J-gene trimming of TCR beta chains was found in a later genetic analysis and replicated in an independent cohort. A few of the identified cytomegalovirus-associated TCR beta chains were confirmed in vitro to be specific for cytomegalovirus antigens. In a later analysis, HLA-associated TCR beta chains showed more clonal expansion and lower generation probabilities than non-associated chains that were equally common. Because HLA typing was missing for some donors at each locus, association tests included only the typed subset. This cohort had only TCR beta chains sequenced, and the lack of alpha or paired-chain data limited which features could be detected. In a later analysis, about 17,000 TCR beta sequences were associated with specific HLA alleles at a false discovery rate of 0.05. Linkage disequilibrium might explain the correlated functional status among segregating V segments, but an unknown experimental factor could not be ruled out. The authors suggested that the approach could potentially be generalized to other disease states and immunological phenotypes. The classifier was reported to diagnose cytomegalovirus status with high specificity and sensitivity in both the original and validation cohorts. When HLA alleles, especially DR and DQ, strongly co-occurred, attributing TCR associations to individual alleles was difficult. A further reported finding was that TCR beta sequences accurately predicted the HLA-A and HLA-B alleles for most subjects in the first cohort. According to a later analysis, parvovirus B19, influenza, CMV and Epstein-Barr virus appeared linked to several top co-occurrence clusters. A total of roughly 160 TCR beta chains were listed by the study as associated with cytomegalovirus. In an earlier analysis of more than 500 of the donors, most TCR beta V segments appeared in productive rearrangements about 87% or about 30% of the time, broadly matching IMGT annotations. According to a later analysis, TCR association rates differed among HLA loci, with DRB1 alleles showing the most associated TCRs and HLA-C alleles showing the fewest. According to a later analysis, most CMV-associated TCR beta chains appeared to be HLA-restricted, and the HLA associations seemed to be driven largely by CMV exposure. Across donors, most TCR sequences were observed very rarely, whereas some public TCRs were present in many individuals. Compared with the roughly 600-donor mean, donors in an Asian-associated ancestry cluster had fewer N-insertions in productive TCRs, according to a later genetic analysis. Because counts were too low, around 17 rarely observed V segments, including chromosome 9 orphons, were left out of the earlier analysis of 500 to 650 of the donors. CMV serostatus was the only immune exposure information available for the cohort. The presence/absence analyses assumed that sequencing depth was roughly uniform across donors, and that assumption may not be true. The sequencing pipeline was judged likely to have produced a cluster of highly shared sequence variants as a technical artifact. Some IMGT-functional V segments, including TRBV6-2 and TRBV6-3, could not be told apart with the 87-base-pair reads, so those segments were excluded.

V is cut back by 0 bases and J by 3 bases, with 6 bases in the junction unmatched. From its cysteine to its phenylalanine, the CDR3 spans 16 amino acids. Only the CDR3 part of the read is kept: 48 bases, read in frame from the first base. As encoded in the germline V gene, CDR1 is SGDLS while CDR2 is YYNGEE. This receptor was identified in a human donor in good health. The V gene is TRBV9 and the J gene is TRBJ2-5, and 9 bases in between align with TRBD2. Sequencing used PBMCs. The CDR3 protein sequence reads: CASSVGAGGRKETQYF. At the DNA level, the sequence is TGTGCCAGCAGCGTAGGTGCGGGGGGGCGAAAAGAGACCCAGTACTTC.